This entry lists 27 T cell receptor beta chains sequenced from one sample in a study of blood T cell repertoires in COVID-19. Generated by immunoSEQ multiplex PCR, the TCRdb table keeps only in-frame clones and is missing some. The table includes 270,000 or so clones, around 92% detected once. Sequencing was carried out using peripheral blood. These receptors came from a woman in her 30s with COVID-19, enrolled during active disease.

The chain recombines TRBV7-9 with TRBJ1-6, with 11 bases fitting TRBD1. CDR3 length: 15 residues. V gave up 5 bases and J gave up 7 bases; unmatched junction bases: 4. The V gene's germline CDR1 is SEHNR and CDR2 FQNEAQ (reference sequence). The CDR3 DNA follows: TGTGCCAGCAGCGAAGGGACAGGGGGGAATTCACCCCTCCACTTT. It yields the protein CASSEGTGGNSPLHF. The full variable domain, rest sourced from reference TRBV7-9 and TRBJ1-6, is DTGVSQNPRHKITKRGQNVTFRCDPISEHNRLYWYRQTLGQGPEFLTYFQNEAQLEKSRLLSDRFSAERPKGSFSTLEIQRTEQGDSAMYLCASSEGTGGNSPLHFGNGTRLTVT.

This clone was counted a single time. The V gene is TRBV11-2, the J gene TRBJ2-3; 8 nucleotides match TRBD1. Germline V gives CDR1 SGHAT, CDR2 FQNNGV. The CDR3 totals 14 residues. V lost 2 bases, J lost 6 bases, and 4 bases stayed unmatched. The DNA of the CDR3 is TGTGCCAGCAGCTTATGGACAGGGACTGATACGCAGTATTTT. Its translation is CASSLWTGTDTQYF.

This chain joins TRBV11-2 and TRBJ2-7; 11 bases align to TRBD1. The V segment lost 7 bases and the J segment 0 bases; nucleotides outside the gene matches: 5. Looked up from germline, CDR1 is SGHAT and CDR2 is FQNNGV. The CDR3 has 15 amino acids. CDR3 amino acids: CASIKGTGGSYEQYF. CDR3 in DNA: TGTGCCAGCATCAAAGGGACAGGGGGCTCCTACGAGCAGTACTTC. The full variable domain, completed using reference TRBV11-2 and TRBJ2-7, is EAGVAQSPRYKIIEKRQSVAFWCNPISGHATLYWYQQILGQGPKLLIQFQNNGVVDDSQLPKDRFSAERLKGVDSTLKIQPAKLEDSAVYLCASIKGTGGSYEQYFGPGTRLTVT.

CDR3 region: CASSYSSQGGNGYTF. The CDR3 DNA is TGTGCCAGCAGTTACTCGAGTCAGGGGGGCAATGGCTACACCTTC. J is TRBJ1-2 and V is TRBV6-5, with 7 bases matching TRBD1. V shed 0 bases and J 6 bases; nucleotides not matched to a gene: 7. Germline V gene lookup returns CDR1 MNHEY and CDR2 SVGAGI. This CDR3 is built from 15 residues.

This clone was detected once. The rearrangement uses TRBV11-1 and TRBJ2-7, with 11 bases lining up with TRBD1. CDR1 is SGHAT, CDR2 FQDESV, per germline (reference sequence). With 5 bases clipped from V and 3 bases from J, the junction kept 6 bases outside the gene matches. There are 15 residues in the CDR3. Written as DNA, the CDR3 is TGTGCCAGCAGCCCACGGGACAGGGGGTTCTACGAGCAGTACTTC. Its translation: CASSPRDRGFYEQYF.

The chain uses TRBV7-9 and TRBJ2-5; perhaps TRBD1 as D (5 bases). The germline CDR1 and CDR2 sequences are SEHNR and FQNEAQ (reference sequence). V was shortened by 5 bases and J by 5 bases, with 18 bases between the two germline ends. The CDR3 loop spans 15 amino acids. CDR3 bases: TGTGCCAGCAGCCTTGTAGGGGTCCTCGGGGAGACCCAGTACTTC. It translates to CASSLVGVLGETQYF.

The chain employs TRBV24-1 and TRBJ1-2, with 11 bases identical to TRBD1. Germline values: CDR1 KGHDR, CDR2 SFDVKD. The ends lost 4 bases at V and 6 bases at J; junction bases unmatched: 9. The CDR3 has 16 amino acids. The CDR3 region is CATSEGPGQGVDGYTF. Here the CDR3 DNA reads TGTGCCACCAGTGAGGGACCGGGACAGGGGGTGGATGGCTACACCTTC.

V usage is TRBV19 and J usage is TRBJ2-1, with D perhaps TRBD1 (5 bases). The CDR3 loop spans 18 amino acids. CDR1 LNHDA and CDR2 SQIVND come from the germline V gene (reference sequence). Trimming pared 1 base from V and 2 bases from J, leaving 18 bases between. CDR3 protein: CASSIASLKGNPYNEQFF. The CDR3 region has the DNA TGTGCCAGTAGTATAGCCTCTCTGAAGGGGAATCCCTACAATGAGCAGTTCTTC.

The rearrangement uses TRBV11-2 and TRBJ1-2; D remains unclear. The germline gives CDR1 SGHAT, CDR2 FQNNGV. V dropped 1 base and J dropped 6 bases, with 12 bases sitting between them. This CDR3 spans 14 amino acids. The CDR3 DNA reads as TGTGCCAGCAGCTTAGGCGCGGGTCAGGATGGCTACACCTTC. This translates into CASSLGAGQDGYTF.

This rearrangement joins TRBV4-1 to TRBJ2-2; TRBD1 is a possible D gene (6 bases). This CDR3 has 17 amino acids. Germline CDR1 reads MGHRA; CDR2 reads YSYEKL. V lost 4 bases and J lost 1, with 16 bases in between. This chain's CDR3 is CASSPTGTSRNTGELFF. The CDR3 region has the DNA TGCGCCAGCAGCCCCACTGGGACATCCCGGAACACCGGGGAGCTGTTTTTT.

The J gene is TRBJ1-6, the V gene TRBV5-8; unclear D gene. Germline CDR1 is SGHTS and CDR2 is YDEGEE. There are 13 residues in the CDR3. Trimming left V 2 bases short and J 10 bases short, with 10 bases between. As DNA, the CDR3 is TGTGCCAGCAGCTTCGGGGTCGGGTCACCCCTCCACTTT. It encodes CASSFGVGSPLHF.

V and J are TRBV6-5 and TRBJ2-7; 7 bases are shared with TRBD2. Germline V gene sequence: CDR1 MNHEY, CDR2 SVGAGI. V was pared by 2 bases and J by 2 bases, with 9 bases of the junction left unmatched. The CDR3 has 16 amino acids. CDR3 bases: TGTGCCAGCAGTTACGGGAGGGTCCCAGTTCCCTACGAGCAGTACTTC. Its protein is CASSYGRVPVPYEQYF.

The genes are TRBV13 and TRBJ1-6, with a possible D match to TRBD1 (6 bases). The CDR3 contains 16 residues. CDR1 and CDR2 from the germline V gene are PRHDT and FYEKMQ (reference sequence). The V and J ends lost 3 bases and 1 base respectively, with 10 bases between them. The CDR3 here is CASSLGAGSYNSPLHF. As DNA, the CDR3 is TGTGCCAGCAGCTTGGGGGCAGGGTCCTATAATTCACCCCTCCACTTT.

The gene calls are TRBV18 and TRBJ1-1; D perhaps matches TRBD1 (6 bases). The CDR3 covers 16 residues. Trimming removed 3 bases from V and 1 base from J, with 15 bases in between. Germline CDR1 and CDR2: KGHSH and LQKENI. The CDR3 here is CASSPMGGQENTEAFF. The CDR3 coding sequence is TGTGCCAGCTCACCGATGGGGGGGCAAGAGAACACTGAAGCTTTCTTT.

The rearrangement uses TRBV2 and TRBJ2-5; no definite D call. V lost 8 bases and J 5 bases, leaving 12 bases between the germline ends. Germline V gives CDR1 SNHLY, CDR2 FYNNEI. The CDR3 sequence is 12 residues long. The CDR3, as DNA: TGTGCCAGCTCTAGATGGGTGGAGACCCAGTACTTC. The encoded protein is CASSRWVETQYF.

This chain uses TRBV18 with TRBJ2-7; D not resolved. CDR3 length: 14 amino acids. Deletions cut 5 bases from V and 1 base from J, with 12 bases between. CDR1 is KGHSH, CDR2 LQKENI, per germline. The CDR3 loop is CASSSSSHSYEQYF. DNA for the CDR3: TGTGCCAGCTCAAGTTCAAGCCATTCCTACGAGCAGTACTTC.

The chain couples TRBV30 to TRBJ1-2; a weak D match, TRBD1 (5 bases). This CDR3 is built from 12 residues. Germline V gene sequence: CDR1 GTSNPN, CDR2 SVGIG (reference sequence). Trimming pared 4 bases from V and 3 bases from J, leaving 9 bases between. The CDR3 DNA follows: TGTGCCTGGACAGGGATTTACTATGGCTACACCTTC. Amino acid sequence: CAWTGIYYGYTF.

The CDR3 spells CASSPGPKPSGNTIYF. CDR3 DNA sequence: TGTGCCAGTAGTCCAGGGCCGAAGCCCTCTGGAAACACCATATATTTT. The chain combines TRBV19 with TRBJ1-3, with D tentatively TRBD1 (5 bases). The CDR3 consists of 16 residues. Germline lookup yields CDR1 LNHDA and CDR2 SQIVND (reference sequence). V was clipped by 5 bases and J by 0 bases, with 14 bases between them.

The CDR3, as DNA: TGTGCCAGCATTCCACCGGGGGATCGACGCTACGAGCAGTACTTC. Its protein is CASIPPGDRRYEQYF. J is TRBJ2-7 and V is TRBV2; D is possibly TRBD2 (6 bases). Germline V gene sequence: CDR1 SNHLY, CDR2 FYNNEI. The CDR3 is made up of 15 amino acids. V gave up 7 bases and J gave up 3 bases, with 19 bases separating them.

The V call is TRBV12-5, the J call TRBJ1-3, with D unresolved. The CDR3 runs 13 residues. V was clipped by 2 bases and J by 4 bases, with 6 bases between them. Per germline, CDR1 LGHNT and CDR2 FRNRAP. CDR3 protein: CASGLIPGNTIYF. The CDR3 DNA reads TGTGCTAGTGGTTTGATTCCGGGAAACACCATATATTTT.

The V call is TRBV6-1, the J call TRBJ2-3; D is perhaps TRBD2 (6 bases). The CDR3 runs to 16 residues. The V end was cut by 1 base, the J end by 8 bases, with 19 bases between. Germline V gene data show CDR1 as MNHNS and CDR2 as SASEGT. The CDR3 is CASSEVIGSGGVTQYF. The CDR3 nucleotides are TGTGCCAGCAGTGAAGTAATTGGGTCGGGCGGGGTTACGCAGTATTTT.

The J gene is TRBJ2-5, the V gene TRBV27, with D possibly matching TRBD2 (6 bases). CDR1 is MNHEY and CDR2 is SMNVEV in the germline V gene (reference sequence). The CDR3 runs to 14 residues. V lost 2 bases, J lost 3 bases, and 10 bases lay in between. For the CDR3, the DNA is TGTGCCAGCAGTTTACGGGCTAGCGAAGAGACCCAGTACTTC. Amino acid sequence: CASSLRASEETQYF.

The chain couples TRBV11-2 to TRBJ2-3; D is ambiguous. Trimming shortened V by 5 bases and J by 1 base, and 19 bases separated the two germline ends. There are 17 residues in the CDR3. Germline assignment: CDR1 SGHAT and CDR2 FQNNGV. Written as DNA, the CDR3 is TGTGCCAGCAGCCCACGCGGTGGTAGAATCCGCACAGATACGCAGTATTTT. Encoded protein: CASSPRGGRIRTDTQYF.

J is TRBJ2-5 and V is TRBV3-1 (or the pseudogene TRBV3-2); 10 nucleotides match TRBD2. The V gene's germline CDR1 is LGHDT and CDR2 YNNKEL (reference sequence). Trimming cost V 4 bases and J 5 bases; bases outside gene matches: 10. CDR3 length equals 16 residues. The CDR3 DNA reads TGTGCCAGCAGCCGCGCCTTGCAGCGGGGGGGTGAGACCCAGTACTTC. Amino acid sequence: CASSRALQRGGETQYF.

The V and J genes are TRBV21-1 and TRBJ2-5; the table's D call, TRBD2, was not checked against the DNA. TRBV21-1 corresponds to a pseudogene. CDR3 size: 19 residues. Written as DNA, the CDR3 is TGTGCCAGCAGCAAAAATCGGGGGAGGGGGAGGAGAAAAGTGAAGACCCAGTACTTC. It translates to CASSKNRGRGRRKVKTQYF.

This chain connects TRBV7-9 to TRBJ2-5, with 7 positions matching TRBD2. V was clipped by 3 bases and J by 1 base; unmatched bases: 8. The CDR3 is 16 residues long. Per germline, CDR1 SEHNR and CDR2 FQNEAQ (reference sequence). The DNA for the CDR3 is TGTGCCAGCAGCTTGGTTGAGCGGGGTAGCCAAGAGACCCAGTACTTC. Its protein is CASSLVERGSQETQYF.

This chain joins TRBV4-1 and TRBJ2-5; 9 nucleotides agree with TRBD2. Germline loops: CDR1 MGHRA, CDR2 YSYEKL. The CDR3 extends over 18 amino acids. J was trimmed by 4 bases and V by 0 bases; bases with no gene match: 12. CDR3 nucleotides: TGCGCCAGCAGCCAAGATCTGGTGGCGGGGGGGCTTGCAGAGACCCAGTACTTC. It specifies CASSQDLVAGGLAETQYF.